Detailed here is one TCR beta chain. Researchers sorted participants into cohorts using their self-reported clinical history. Donors in Cohort 3 who had recovered were those with two negative PCRs, healthcare professional clearance, or resolution of their symptoms. This CDR3 spans 18 amino acids. Germline V lookup: CDR1 LGHDT, CDR2 YNNKEL (reference sequence). Unmatched junction bases numbered 15, after V lost 2 bases and J lost 8 bases. In the original processing: The authors estimated nucleated cell counts from reference gene primer amplification. Data came from immunoSEQ multiplex PCR; TCRdb stores just in-frame clones and leaves some out. The V and J calls and clone size come from that table; D and trimming were worked out from the DNA. The data contain roughly 260,000 clones, 75% to 95% of them singletons. The data were taken from a study of blood T cell repertoires in COVID-19. About the study: The cDNA or gDNA used as material had been derived from T cells, B-cell-depleted T cells, or PBMCs.

The J gene is TRBJ2-1, the V gene TRBV3-1 (or the pseudogene TRBV3-2); 10 bases are a match to TRBD2. Sequences were obtained from PBMCs or T cells enriched from blood (not recorded which). This clonotype originated in a young woman who had recovered from COVID-19. CDR3 amino acids: CASSQTGGRLAGVHEQFF. The CDR3 bases are TGTGCCAGCAGCCAAACGGGAGGAAGGCTAGCGGGAGTGCATGAGCAGTTCTTC.